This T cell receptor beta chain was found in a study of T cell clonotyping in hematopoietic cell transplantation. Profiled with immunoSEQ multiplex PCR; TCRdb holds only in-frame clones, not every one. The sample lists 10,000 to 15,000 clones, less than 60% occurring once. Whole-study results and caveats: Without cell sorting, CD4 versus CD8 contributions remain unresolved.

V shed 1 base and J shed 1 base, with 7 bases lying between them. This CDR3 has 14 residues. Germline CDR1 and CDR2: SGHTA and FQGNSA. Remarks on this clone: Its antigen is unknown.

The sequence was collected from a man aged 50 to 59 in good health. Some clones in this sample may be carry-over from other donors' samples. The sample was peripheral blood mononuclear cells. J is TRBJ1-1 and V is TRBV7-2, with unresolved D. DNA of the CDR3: TGTGCCAGCAGCTTAGTACCGGGGAACACTGAAGCTTTCTTT. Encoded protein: CASSLVPGNTEAFF.